This T cell receptor (beta chain) was documented in a study of identical twins. In its sample, this clonotype was seen many times. In TCRdb, the 5' RACE reads were re-called with MiXCR into one record per CDR3 protein. The sample lists approximately 1.8 million distinct CDR3 sequences, 25% to 35% occurring once. The CDR3 has 13 residues. Material: cord blood. This clonotype originated in a newborn girl in good health. This chain links TRBV21-1 with TRBJ2-7. TRBV21-1 is reported as a pseudogene. The CDR3 DNA follows: TGTGCCAGCAGCAAGGTCAGCTCCTACGAGCAGTACTTC. Residues: CASSKVSSYEQYF.